This T cell receptor (beta chain) was profiled in a study of blood T cell repertoires in COVID-19 (dated by TCRdb to the early 2020s). As for the study more broadly: Collaborator samples came from the United States, Italy and Spain and covered acute and convalescent phases of COVID-19. The prospective study material was composed of cDNA or gDNA derived from T cells, B-cell-depleted T cells, or PBMCs. Deeply sampled blood TCRbeta repertoires from subjects exposed to, actively infected with, or recovered from COVID-19 were included in the dataset. The repertoires were made available in a free public database intended to serve as a resource for research on the immune response to SARS-CoV-2. The samples were drawn from the first 160 participants of the ongoing ImmuneRACE study and from about 1,200 subjects provided by 6 global collaborators. Sample metadata almost always included a de-identified subject ID, COVID-19 status, age in years and sex. HLA class I and class II types, where available, came from metadata supplied by the sample provider rather than from assay-based typing.

The germline V gene specifies ENHRY as CDR1 and SYGVKD as CDR2. The CDR3 covers 17 residues, taking in both the cysteine and the phenylalanine. This entry keeps only the CDR3 DNA: 51 bases, framed from base 1. Compared with germline, V lacks 7 bases and J lacks 6 bases; bases without a gene match: 15. Results and caveats for the whole study, not just this receptor: The quantity of clinical and demographic metadata differed by source and by participant and was supplied without curation.

Whole blood was collected in K2EDTA tubes by collaborating institutions according to the institutions' own protocols. Collaborator samples were shipped for TCRbeta analysis as frozen whole blood, isolated PBMCs, or DNA extracted from either sample type. As to this clone: Its antigen is still unknown. No per-base quality is available; no much larger clone lies one base away.

TCRbeta CDR3 regions were amplified from genomic DNA by means of the immunoSEQ Assay, a bias-controlled multiplex PCR. The authors' analysis ran thus. The number of nucleated cells in each sample was estimated from the amplification of reference gene primers within the assay. To quantify the absolute abundance of each unique TCRbeta CDR3 rearrangement, sequence reads were collapsed and filtered. Productive Simpson clonality was computed per sample as the square root of Simpson's diversity index over productive rearrangements. TCRdb stores this immuneACCESS table with in-frame sequences only. Part of the clones is absent; in the studies checked, under half of the shortfall reflects unresolved V genes, and no reason is known for the rest. The V and J calls and clone size are taken from that table; D and trimming were inferred from the DNA. Across this sample there are 150,000 to 200,000 clones, with about 80% seen only once. The ten largest clones represent 22% of the sample.

The receptor was derived from an elderly woman with acute or convalescent COVID-19. This receptor chain uses TRBV10-3 and TRBJ2-2; 9 bases in the middle match TRBD1. Sample: peripheral blood. Here is the DNA: TGTGCCATCATGAGGAGTAACAGGGGGCCGGGTGCCGGGGAGCTGTTTTTT. It encodes CAIMRSNRGPGAGELFF.